A selection of T cell receptor beta chains follows, all from one sample in a study of T cell changes during pregnancy in multiple sclerosis. The data were produced by immunoSEQ multiplex PCR, yet TCRdb's version contains in-frame clones alone and is incomplete. The table has approximately 98,000 clones, about 90% seen once. The sample was peripheral blood, taken after pregnancy. The origin of the receptors is a female donor in good health, enrolled as a control in a pregnancy study. The CDR3 runs from the conserved cysteine through the conserved F or W. Each record gives: V gene, J gene, clone size, D gene, CDR3 protein, CDR3 DNA. D genes are given only for firm matches. Expanded clones get a size class; other rows say once, few or many, or leave the size out.

v_call: TRBV21-1; j_call: TRBJ1-1; clone_size: NA; d_call: NA; cdr3_aa: CASSPDRGNTEAFF; cdr3_nt: TGTGCCAGCAGCCCAGACAGGGGGAACACTGAAGCTTTCTTT
v_call: TRBV7-8; j_call: TRBJ2-7; clone_size: NA; d_call: NA; cdr3_aa: CASSGRGYTYEQYF; cdr3_nt: TGTGCCAGCAGCGGCAGGGGTTACACCTACGAGCAGTACTTC
v_call: TRBV29-1; j_call: TRBJ2-7; clone_size: NA; d_call: NA; cdr3_aa: CSVDNPTGTNEQYF; cdr3_nt: TGCAGCGTTGATAACCCCACGGGTACGAACGAGCAGTACTTC
v_call: TRBV6-5; j_call: TRBJ2-1; clone_size: NA; d_call: NA; cdr3_aa: CASSRLLGNEQFF; cdr3_nt: TGTGCCAGCTCTAGACTACTGGGCAATGAGCAGTTCTTC
v_call: TRBV20-1; j_call: TRBJ2-7; clone_size: NA; d_call: NA; cdr3_aa: CSARDFYEQYF; cdr3_nt: TGCAGTGCTAGAGACTTTTACGAGCAGTACTTC
v_call: TRBV4-1; j_call: TRBJ2-1; clone_size: NA; d_call: TRBD1; cdr3_aa: CANSQDPNGQGSYNEQFF; cdr3_nt: TGCGCCAACAGCCAAGATCCCAACGGACAGGGCTCCTACAATGAGCAGTTCTTC
v_call: TRBV7-7; j_call: TRBJ2-7; clone_size: NA; d_call: NA; cdr3_aa: CASSLRLSYEQYF; cdr3_nt: TGTGCTAGCAGCTTAAGACTTTCCTACGAGCAGTACTTC
v_call: TRBV13; j_call: TRBJ2-7; clone_size: NA; d_call: TRBD2; cdr3_aa: CASSLGGGSYEQYF; cdr3_nt: TGTGCCAGCAGCCTCGGGGGGGGGTCTTACGAGCAGTACTTC
v_call: TRBV12-5; j_call: TRBJ2-2; clone_size: NA; d_call: NA; cdr3_aa: CASGLVQGDTGELFF; cdr3_nt: TGTGCTAGTGGTTTGGTACAGGGTGACACCGGGGAGCTGTTTTTT
v_call: TRBV19; j_call: TRBJ2-3; clone_size: NA; d_call: TRBD2; cdr3_aa: CASSLAGGVDTQYF; cdr3_nt: TGTGCCAGTAGTTTAGCGGGAGGGGTAGATACGCAGTATTTT
v_call: TRBV11-3; j_call: TRBJ2-2; clone_size: NA; d_call: TRBD2; cdr3_aa: CASSLTSGFNTGELFF; cdr3_nt: TGTGCCAGCAGTCTGACTAGCGGGTTTAACACCGGGGAGCTGTTTTTT
v_call: TRBV29-1; j_call: TRBJ2-3; clone_size: NA; d_call: NA; cdr3_aa: CSVEGEGRDTDTQYF; cdr3_nt: TGCAGCGTTGAGGGAGAGGGCCGGGACACAGATACGCAGTATTTT
v_call: TRBV7-8; j_call: TRBJ2-7; clone_size: once; d_call: NA; cdr3_aa: CASSLGAVTYEQYF; cdr3_nt: TGTGCCAGCAGCTTAGGGGCAGTTACTTACGAGCAGTACTTC
v_call: TRBV21-1; j_call: TRBJ1-4; clone_size: NA; d_call: NA; cdr3_aa: CASSLGGTGQHSEKLFF; cdr3_nt: TGTGCCAGCAGCCTGGGGGGGACAGGGCAACACAGTGAAAAACTGTTTTTT
v_call: TRBV5-4; j_call: TRBJ2-7; clone_size: NA; d_call: TRBD2; cdr3_aa: CASSFFLAGDLGYEQYF; cdr3_nt: TGTGCCAGCAGCTTTTTTCTAGCGGGGGACCTCGGATACGAGCAGTACTTC
v_call: TRBV2; j_call: TRBJ1-2; clone_size: NA; d_call: NA; cdr3_aa: CASTPQGWDGYTF; cdr3_nt: TGTGCCAGTACCCCCCAGGGGTGGGACGGCTACACCTTC
v_call: TRBV28; j_call: TRBJ1-2; clone_size: NA; d_call: NA; cdr3_aa: CASSRTGPRGHGYTF; cdr3_nt: TGTGCCAGCAGCCGCACGGGACCCAGGGGCCATGGCTACACCTTC
v_call: TRBV14; j_call: TRBJ2-7; clone_size: NA; d_call: TRBD1; cdr3_aa: CASSQDGQGYEQYF; cdr3_nt: TGTGCCAGCAGCCAAGACGGACAGGGCTACGAGCAGTACTTC
v_call: TRBV6-5; j_call: TRBJ1-2; clone_size: NA; d_call: NA; cdr3_aa: CASSYAGGQDYGYTF; cdr3_nt: TGTGCCAGCAGTTACGCGGGGGGGCAGGACTATGGCTACACCTTC
v_call: TRBV6-5; j_call: TRBJ2-6; clone_size: few; d_call: NA; cdr3_aa: CASRLSFGANVLTF; cdr3_nt: TGTGCCAGCAGACTTTCCTTTGGGGCCAACGTCCTGACTTTC
v_call: TRBV29-1; j_call: TRBJ2-1; clone_size: NA; d_call: TRBD2; cdr3_aa: CSPSFSGREGEQFF; cdr3_nt: TGCAGCCCCAGCTTTAGCGGGAGAGAGGGTGAGCAGTTCTTC
v_call: TRBV5-4; j_call: TRBJ2-7; clone_size: NA; d_call: TRBD1; cdr3_aa: CASSPSGTGSYEQYF; cdr3_nt: TGTGCCAGCAGCCCCTCCGGGACAGGGTCTTACGAGCAGTACTTC
v_call: TRBV11-3; j_call: TRBJ2-7; clone_size: NA; d_call: TRBD1; cdr3_aa: CASSLEDRGGPYEQYF; cdr3_nt: TGTGCCAGCAGCTTAGAGGACAGGGGGGGACCCTACGAGCAGTACTTC
v_call: TRBV13; j_call: TRBJ1-3; clone_size: NA; d_call: NA; cdr3_aa: CASSASGGGYSGNTIYF; cdr3_nt: TGTGCCAGCAGCGCGTCCGGGGGAGGGTACTCTGGAAACACCATATATTTT
v_call: TRBV5-1; j_call: TRBJ1-3; clone_size: NA; d_call: TRBD1; cdr3_aa: CASSLSGTGAGNTIYF; cdr3_nt: TGCGCCAGCAGCTTGTCCGGGACAGGGGCTGGAAACACCATATATTTT
v_call: TRBV11-2; j_call: TRBJ2-1; clone_size: NA; d_call: TRBD2; cdr3_aa: CASSPGGLASQFF; cdr3_nt: TGTGCCAGCAGCCCCGGGGGACTAGCCAGTCAGTTCTTC
v_call: TRBV6-1; j_call: TRBJ1-2; clone_size: NA; d_call: NA; cdr3_aa: CASSEDSNYGYTF; cdr3_nt: TGTGCCAGCAGTGAAGACAGCAACTATGGCTACACCTTC
v_call: TRBV28; j_call: TRBJ2-5; clone_size: NA; d_call: NA; cdr3_aa: CASSFSGVSQETQYF; cdr3_nt: TGTGCCAGCAGTTTCTCAGGGGTAAGCCAAGAGACCCAGTACTTC
v_call: TRBV20-1; j_call: TRBJ2-1; clone_size: once; d_call: NA; cdr3_aa: CSARGVNEQFF; cdr3_nt: TGCAGTGCGCGGGGCGTTAATGAGCAGTTCTTC
v_call: TRBV6-5; j_call: TRBJ1-4; clone_size: NA; d_call: TRBD1; cdr3_aa: CASSSTGGVGEKLFF; cdr3_nt: TGTGCCAGCAGTTCCACAGGGGGGGTTGGTGAAAAACTGTTTTTT
v_call: TRBV23-1; j_call: TRBJ2-2; clone_size: NA; d_call: TRBD2; cdr3_aa: CASSQLAGTSGSDETGELFF; cdr3_nt: TGCGCCAGCAGTCAGCTGGCAGGGACTAGCGGGAGCGATGAAACCGGGGAGCTGTTTTTT
v_call: TRBV7-8; j_call: TRBJ2-3; clone_size: NA; d_call: TRBD2; cdr3_aa: CASSTLLAGGPRDTQYF; cdr3_nt: TGTGCCAGCAGCACCTTACTAGCGGGGGGGCCGAGAGATACGCAGTATTTT
v_call: TRBV29-1; j_call: TRBJ1-2; clone_size: NA; d_call: NA; cdr3_aa: CSVEDPGGLSYGYTF; cdr3_nt: TGCAGCGTTGAAGATCCGGGGGGACTGAGCTATGGCTACACCTTC
v_call: TRBV4-2; j_call: TRBJ1-1; clone_size: few; d_call: NA; cdr3_aa: CASSQGQGGLDTEAFF; cdr3_nt: TGTGCCAGCAGCCAAGGGCAGGGTGGGCTGGACACTGAAGCTTTCTTT